Included here is one T cell receptor (beta chain) sequence, with context. Original processing methods: By means of reference gene primer amplification, nucleated cell counts were estimated. The assay was immunoSEQ multiplex PCR, and TCRdb's table has in-frame clones only and misses some. That table supplies the V and J calls and clone size; D and trimming were determined from the DNA. The table has about 150,000 clones, approximately 90% seen once. This sample was included in a study of blood T cell repertoires in COVID-19. Study-level background: The United States, Italy and Spain provided the acute and convalescent COVID-19 samples. From T cells, B-cell-depleted T cells, or PBMCs came the material, which was cDNA or gDNA.

This TCR came from an older woman with active or convalescent COVID-19. The sequenced sample was peripheral blood.

The CDR3 DNA reads as TGTGCCAGCAGCCTTAGAGTTTACACCGGGGAGCTGTTTTTT. Protein: CASSLRVYTGELFF. The V gene is TRBV7-9, the J gene TRBJ2-2, with D unresolved. Germline V CDR1 and CDR2: SEHNR, FQNEAQ (reference sequence). V dropped 5 bases and J dropped 3 bases, with 10 bases sitting between them. The CDR3 has 14 residues.